Presented here are 2 T cell receptor beta chains from one specimen sequenced in a study of T cell responses to AZD1222 COVID-19 vaccine. The table came from immunoSEQ multiplex PCR; TCRdb's copy has only in-frame clones and leaves some out. Here the sample spans 75,000 to 95,000 clones, approximately 90% being singletons. Here the sequenced sample was peripheral blood, taken 28 days after the second AZD1222 dose. Source of these receptors: an adult who received the AZD1222 COVID-19 vaccine.

The genes are TRBV15 and TRBJ1-5, with a tentative D call TRBD1 (5 bases). CDR1 and CDR2 (germline): LNHNV, YYDKDF (reference sequence). The CDR3 is made up of 16 amino acids. Trimming shortened V by 0 bases and J by 6 bases, and 15 bases separated the two germline ends. The CDR3 is CATSRDRGREGQPQHF. Written as DNA, the CDR3 is TGTGCCACCAGCAGAGATCGGGGCAGGGAAGGTCAGCCCCAGCATTTT.

This sequence joins TRBV2 and TRBJ1-5; D is ambiguous. Germline V gene sequence: CDR1 SNHLY, CDR2 FYNNEI. This CDR3 is built from 14 residues. Trimming removed 5 bases at V and 4 bases at J, with 12 bases between. CDR3 in DNA: TGTGCCAGCAGTCCATTCTATGAGAATCAGCCCCAGCATTTT. Protein product: CASSPFYENQPQHF.